This T cell receptor beta chain was sequenced during a study of Graves' ophthalmopathy and Graves' hyperthyroidism. Germline V gene lookup returns CDR1 MDHEN and CDR2 SYDVKM. CDR3 length: 15 residues. The ends lost 7 bases at V and 1 base at J; junction bases unmatched: 8. Study findings and constraints: Most clonotypes expanded in thyroid above 0.001 frequency were present in blood too.

This clonotype has a count of ten or more. The antigen remains undetermined. Moderate-to-severe activity, CAS ≥3, NOSPECS ≥4 and a duration under 3 months were seen in donors with ophthalmopathy. Among the exclusions were patients with other autoimmune diseases, uncontrolled infections, pregnancy or lactation. Symptoms, serum thyroxine and TRAb, thyroid ultrasound, and orbital computed tomography formed the diagnostic basis. The study amplified TCR beta CDR3 regions using RNA transcripts. In the first round, RT-PCR was carried out with HTBI primers, and a multiplex PCR formed the second round. MiXCR, run by TCRdb on the multiplex PCR reads, gives a single entry per CDR3 protein. The sample carries about 480,000 distinct CDR3 sequences, approximately 15% recorded once.

This sequence joins TRBV28 and TRBJ2-5, with TRBD2 matching over 8 bases. The sample comprised blood. The sequence was obtained from a woman aged 25 to 39 with Graves' ophthalmopathy. The CDR3 DNA reads as TGTGCCAGCACCGAGCGGGGGAGCTTCCAAGAGACCCAGTACTTC. As protein: CASTERGSFQETQYF.